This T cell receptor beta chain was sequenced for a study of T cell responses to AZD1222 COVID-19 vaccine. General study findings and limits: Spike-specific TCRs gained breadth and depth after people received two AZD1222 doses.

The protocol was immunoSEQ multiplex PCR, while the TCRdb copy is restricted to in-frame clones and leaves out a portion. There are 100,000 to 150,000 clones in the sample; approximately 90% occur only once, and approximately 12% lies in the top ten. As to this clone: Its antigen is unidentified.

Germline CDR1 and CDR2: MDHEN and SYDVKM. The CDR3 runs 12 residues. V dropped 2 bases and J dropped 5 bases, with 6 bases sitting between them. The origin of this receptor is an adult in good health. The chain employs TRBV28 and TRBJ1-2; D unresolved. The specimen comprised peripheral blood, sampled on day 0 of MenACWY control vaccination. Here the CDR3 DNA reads TGTGCCAGCAGTTTAATACGGTATGGCTACACCTTC. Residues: CASSLIRYGYTF.